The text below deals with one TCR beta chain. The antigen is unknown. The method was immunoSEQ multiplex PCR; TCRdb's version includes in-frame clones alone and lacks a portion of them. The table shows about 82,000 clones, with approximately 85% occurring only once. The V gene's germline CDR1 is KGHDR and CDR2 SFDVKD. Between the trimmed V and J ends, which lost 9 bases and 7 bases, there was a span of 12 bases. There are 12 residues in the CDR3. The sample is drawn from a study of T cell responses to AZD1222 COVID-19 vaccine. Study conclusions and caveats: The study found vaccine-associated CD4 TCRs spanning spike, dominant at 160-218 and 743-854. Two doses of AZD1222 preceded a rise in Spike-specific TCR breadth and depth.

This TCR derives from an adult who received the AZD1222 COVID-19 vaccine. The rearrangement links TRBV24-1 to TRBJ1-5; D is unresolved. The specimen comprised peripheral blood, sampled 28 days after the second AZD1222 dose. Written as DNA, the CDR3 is TGTGCCACCGCTTCGGGAGGCCAGCCCCAGCATTTT. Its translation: CATASGGQPQHF.